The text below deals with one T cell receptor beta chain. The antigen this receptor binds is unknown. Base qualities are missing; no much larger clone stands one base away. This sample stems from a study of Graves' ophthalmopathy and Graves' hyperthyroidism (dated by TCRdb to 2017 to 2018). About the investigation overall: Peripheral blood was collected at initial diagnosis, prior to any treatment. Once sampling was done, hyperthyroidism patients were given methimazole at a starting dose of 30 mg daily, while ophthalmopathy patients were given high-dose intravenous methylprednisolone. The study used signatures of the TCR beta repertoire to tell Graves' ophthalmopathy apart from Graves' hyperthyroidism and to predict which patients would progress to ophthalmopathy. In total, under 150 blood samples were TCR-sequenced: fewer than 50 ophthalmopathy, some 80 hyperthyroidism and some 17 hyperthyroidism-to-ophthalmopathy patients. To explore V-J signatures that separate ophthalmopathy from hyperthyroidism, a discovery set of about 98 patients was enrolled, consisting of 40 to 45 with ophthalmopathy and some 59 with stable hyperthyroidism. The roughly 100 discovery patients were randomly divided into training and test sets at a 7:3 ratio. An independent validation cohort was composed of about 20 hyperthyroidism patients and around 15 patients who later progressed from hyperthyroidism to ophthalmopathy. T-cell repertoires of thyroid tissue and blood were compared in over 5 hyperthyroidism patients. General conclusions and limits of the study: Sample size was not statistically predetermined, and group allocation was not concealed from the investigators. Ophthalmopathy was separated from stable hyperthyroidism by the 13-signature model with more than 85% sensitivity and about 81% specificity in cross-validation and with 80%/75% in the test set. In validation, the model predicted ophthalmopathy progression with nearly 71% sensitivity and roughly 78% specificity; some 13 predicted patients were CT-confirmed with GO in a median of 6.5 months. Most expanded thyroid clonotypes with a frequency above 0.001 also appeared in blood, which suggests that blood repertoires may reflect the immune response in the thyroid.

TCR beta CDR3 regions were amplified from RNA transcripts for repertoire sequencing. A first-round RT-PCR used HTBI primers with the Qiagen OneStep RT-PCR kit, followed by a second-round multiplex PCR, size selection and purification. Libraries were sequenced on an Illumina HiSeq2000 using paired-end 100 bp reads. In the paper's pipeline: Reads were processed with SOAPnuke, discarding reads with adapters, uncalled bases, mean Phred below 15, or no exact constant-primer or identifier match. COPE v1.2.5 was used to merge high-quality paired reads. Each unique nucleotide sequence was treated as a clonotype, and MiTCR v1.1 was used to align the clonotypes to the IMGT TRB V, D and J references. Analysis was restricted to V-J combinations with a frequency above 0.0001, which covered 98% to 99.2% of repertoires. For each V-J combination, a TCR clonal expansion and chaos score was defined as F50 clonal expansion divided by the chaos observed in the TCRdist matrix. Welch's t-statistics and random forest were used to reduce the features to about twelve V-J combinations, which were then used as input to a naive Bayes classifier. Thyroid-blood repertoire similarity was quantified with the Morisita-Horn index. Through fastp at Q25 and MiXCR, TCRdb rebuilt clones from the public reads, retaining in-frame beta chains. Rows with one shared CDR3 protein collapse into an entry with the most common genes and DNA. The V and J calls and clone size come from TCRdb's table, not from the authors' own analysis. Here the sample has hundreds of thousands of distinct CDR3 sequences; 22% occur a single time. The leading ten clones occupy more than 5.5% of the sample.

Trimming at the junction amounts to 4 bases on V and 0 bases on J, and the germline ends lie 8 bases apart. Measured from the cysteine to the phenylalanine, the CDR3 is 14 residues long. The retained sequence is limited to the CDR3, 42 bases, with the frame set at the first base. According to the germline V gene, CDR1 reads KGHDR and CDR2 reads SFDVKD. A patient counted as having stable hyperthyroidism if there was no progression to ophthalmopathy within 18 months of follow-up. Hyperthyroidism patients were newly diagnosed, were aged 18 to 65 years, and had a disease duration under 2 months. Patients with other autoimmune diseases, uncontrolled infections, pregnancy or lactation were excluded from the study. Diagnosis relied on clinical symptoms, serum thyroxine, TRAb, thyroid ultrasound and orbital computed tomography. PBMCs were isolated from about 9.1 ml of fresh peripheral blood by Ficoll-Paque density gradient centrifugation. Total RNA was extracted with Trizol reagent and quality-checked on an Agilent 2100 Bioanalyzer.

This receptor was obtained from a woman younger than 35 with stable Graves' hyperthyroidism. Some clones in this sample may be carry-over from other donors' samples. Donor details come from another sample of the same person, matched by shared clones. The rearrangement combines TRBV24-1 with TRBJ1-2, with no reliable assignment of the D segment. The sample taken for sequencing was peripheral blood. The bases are TGTGCCACCAGTGAAGACGGAACTAACTATGGCTACACCTTC. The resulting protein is CATSEDGTNYGYTF.